Presented here are 20 T cell receptor beta chains from one specimen sequenced in a study of beta chain features in type 1 diabetes. The authors reverse transcribed all of the isolated RNA, so sequencing captured expressed TCRB transcripts. Libraries were prepared by immunoSEQ multiplex PCR; TCRdb keeps only in-frame clonotypes and omits some of them. The sample has 300,000 or so clones; approximately 9.9% are singletons. Antigen specificity for these receptors is unknown. Points from the study as a whole: Type 1 diabetes patients showed a moderate but significant shortening of TCRB CDR3s in all four CD4+ subsets.

Sequenced material: central memory CD4+ T cells from blood. The origin of the receptors is a man under 40 with type 1 diabetes.

This clone has more than one count but fewer than ten. The chain carries TRBV5-6 and TRBJ1-2; perhaps TRBD1 as D (5 bases). The CDR3 has 12 residues. Per the germline V gene, CDR1 is SGHDT and CDR2 is YYEEEE. V dropped 4 bases and J dropped 8 bases, with 12 bases sitting between them. The CDR3 DNA sequence: TGTGCCAGCAGCGACCCAGGGTACGGCTACACCTTC. It specifies CASSDPGYGYTF. The variable domain in full, with the rest retrieved from reference TRBV5-6 and TRBJ1-2, is DAGVTQSPTHLIKTRGQQVTLRCSPKSGHDTVSWYQQALGQGPQFIFQYYEEEERQRGNFPDRFSGHQFPNYSSELNVNALLLGDSALYLCASSDPGYGYTFGSGTRLTVV.

This rearrangement joins TRBV7-2 to TRBJ2-7, with D perhaps matching TRBD1 (5 bases). Germline loops: CDR1 SGHTA, CDR2 FQGNSA. CDR3 length: 14 amino acids. The ends were cut back, 6 bases at V and 1 base at J, with 13 bases in the middle. The CDR3, as DNA: TGTGCCAGCAGTCCCGACAGCCCGTCCTACGAGCAGTACTTC. This codes for CASSPDSPSYEQYF.

This clone was seen a handful of times. The chain uses TRBV30 and TRBJ2-7; D is ambiguous. CDR1 and CDR2 from the germline V gene are GTSNPN and SVGIG (reference sequence). V lost 0 bases and J 6 bases, leaving 12 bases between the germline ends. The CDR3 sequence is 13 residues long. The CDR3 spells CAWSVWLSREQYF. The CDR3 bases are TGTGCCTGGAGTGTATGGCTTAGTCGCGAGCAGTACTTC.

This clone was detected only a few times. The chain employs TRBV5-1 and TRBJ1-1; tentative D call: TRBD1 (5 bases). The CDR3 loop spans 13 amino acids. V was shortened by 4 bases and J by 6 bases, with 13 bases between the two germline ends. Germline-derived CDR1 and CDR2 are SGHRS and YFSETQ. The CDR3 region is CASSLGIGAEAFF. In nucleotides, the CDR3 is TGCGCCAGCAGCCTTGGCATAGGGGCTGAAGCTTTCTTT.

The chain uses TRBV28 and TRBJ2-1; TRBD2 matches at 11 bases. The CDR3 sequence is 16 residues long. CDR1 and CDR2 (germline): MDHEN, SYDVKM. V was pared by 6 bases and J by 8 bases, with 12 bases of the junction left unmatched. The CDR3 here is CASRTNSGGAFHEQFF. For the CDR3, the DNA is TGTGCCAGCAGAACAAATAGCGGGGGGGCTTTCCATGAGCAGTTCTTC.

The rearrangement uses TRBV25-1 and TRBJ2-5; 10 positions agree with TRBD1. The CDR3 extends over 16 amino acids. The germline CDR1 and CDR2 sequences are MGHDK and SYGVNS. V lost 7 bases, J lost 5 bases, and 13 bases stayed unmatched. CDR3 in DNA: TGTGCCAGCACGGATTGGACAGGGGGTCCTCAGGAGACCCAGTACTTC. It specifies CASTDWTGGPQETQYF.

The chain uses TRBV5-1 and TRBJ2-2, with 7 bases identical to TRBD2. The germline V gene has CDR1 SGHRS and CDR2 YFSETQ. This CDR3 region has 16 residues. The V segment lost 9 bases and the J segment 1 base; nucleotides outside the gene matches: 12. CDR3 loop: CATRSGLAVNTGELFF. The CDR3 nucleotides read TGCGCCACCCGGTCCGGGCTAGCGGTGAACACCGGGGAGCTGTTTTTT.

Here the CDR3 reads CASSQGAGTDTQYF. Written as DNA, the CDR3 is TGTGCCAGCAGCCAGGGGGCGGGCACAGATACGCAGTATTTT. The chain uses TRBV7-2 and TRBJ2-3; 8 nucleotides agree with TRBD1. CDR1 is SGHTA, CDR2 FQGNSA, per germline. V lost 5 bases, J lost 1 base, and 2 bases stayed unmatched. This CDR3 has 14 amino acids.

This clone was detected only a few times. The chain joins TRBV9 to TRBJ1-3; D is unresolved. CDR1 is SGDLS, CDR2 YYNGEE, per germline. CDR3 length equals 12 residues. Deletions cut 3 bases from V and 4 bases from J, with 5 bases between. The chain's CDR3 is CASSDGGNTIYF. The DNA for the CDR3 is TGTGCCAGCAGCGACGGGGGAAACACCATATATTTT.

In DNA form, the CDR3 reads TGTGCCAGCACCATAGGATCGGGACAGGGTATAGATGAGCAGTTCTTC. As protein: CASTIGSGQGIDEQFF. J is TRBJ2-1 and V is TRBV9, with 9 bases fitting TRBD1. V trimming: 6 bases; J trimming: 8 bases; junction bases outside the gene matches: 15. CDR1 and CDR2 from the germline V gene are SGDLS and YYNGEE. This CDR3 is 16 amino acids long.

The chain has TRBV2 and TRBJ2-2; 9 bases are a match to TRBD1. The CDR3 sequence is 15 residues long. The germline V gene encodes CDR1 SNHLY and CDR2 FYNNEI. Trimming at V came to 10 bases and at J to 6 bases, leaving 12 bases not matched to a gene. In DNA, the CDR3 is TGTGCCACCCGGGACAGGGTTGGGATCGCCGGGGAGCTGTTTTTT. Translation: CATRDRVGIAGELFF.

The V and J genes are TRBV5-6 and TRBJ1-5, with D possibly matching TRBD1 (6 bases). V dropped 3 bases and J dropped 9 bases, with 16 bases sitting between them. The CDR3 length is 14 residues. The V gene's germline CDR1 is SGHDT and CDR2 YYEEEE. The CDR3 spells CASSSRQVPVPQHF. In DNA, the CDR3 is TGTGCCAGCAGCTCTCGACAGGTCCCGGTGCCCCAGCATTTT.

In its sample, this clone was seen a few times. This sequence joins TRBV19 and TRBJ2-7, with 11 bases identical to TRBD2. V dropped 8 bases and J dropped 5; count of bases not matched to a gene: 2. CDR1 LNHDA and CDR2 SQIVND come from the germline V gene (reference sequence). The CDR3 has 12 residues. CDR3 DNA sequence: TGTGCCAGTGGGACTAGCGGTCACGAGCAGTACTTC. This gives the protein CASGTSGHEQYF.

The genes are TRBV9 and TRBJ1-2; no reliable D call. This CDR3 is built from 14 residues. V shed 6 bases and J shed 3 bases, with 15 bases lying between them. Germline V gives CDR1 SGDLS, CDR2 YYNGEE. The DNA for the CDR3 is TGTGCCAGCACCCGTCTTGGGGTAGACTATGGCTACACCTTC. Protein: CASTRLGVDYGYTF.

This clone was seen a handful of times. The V call is TRBV27, the J call TRBJ1-2; D is possibly TRBD1 (6 bases). The CDR3 is 15 amino acids. CDR1 MNHEY and CDR2 SMNVEV come from the germline V gene (reference sequence). Trimming removed 6 bases from V and 5 bases from J, with 19 bases in between. DNA of the CDR3: TGTGCCAGCAGAAGAGGACACGAGGGGGTGTATGGCTACACCTTC. Its protein product is CASRRGHEGVYGYTF.

This clone was counted between two and nine times. The rearrangement links TRBV30 to TRBJ1-6; D is uncertain. The CDR3 extends over 19 amino acids. CDR1 and CDR2 from the germline V gene are GTSNPN and SVGIG (reference sequence). Trimming cost V 0 bases and J 6 bases, with 24 bases left between them. The CDR3 reads CAWSVGGGSAARSNSPLHF. The DNA for the CDR3 is TGTGCCTGGAGTGTCGGAGGTGGGTCGGCAGCTCGAAGTAATTCACCCCTCCACTTT.

This clone was recorded a few times. The same CDR3 is also encoded by other DNA sequences in this sample. The V call is TRBV27, the J call TRBJ2-5, with TRBD1 matching over 10 bases. CDR1 and CDR2 (germline): MNHEY, SMNVEV (reference sequence). V was clipped by 5 bases and J by 5 bases; unmatched bases: 8. The CDR3 has 15 amino acids. This CDR3 is CASSPGTGVVETQYF. Written as DNA, the CDR3 is TGTGCCAGCAGTCCCGGGACAGGGGTTGTGGAGACCCAGTACTTC.

The rearrangement joins TRBV30 to TRBJ2-2, with D tentatively TRBD2 (5 bases). Trimming stripped 5 bases from V and 2 bases from J, with 15 bases between. The CDR3 consists of 15 residues. From germline, CDR1 is GTSNPN and CDR2 SVGIG (reference sequence). The CDR3 loop is CAWGGDRFNTGELFF. The CDR3 coding sequence is TGTGCCTGGGGAGGTGATAGGTTTAACACCGGGGAGCTGTTTTTT.

This chain connects TRBV11-2 to TRBJ2-2; D remains unclear. Germline V gene lookup returns CDR1 SGHAT and CDR2 FQNNGV. The CDR3 runs 17 residues. The germline V and J ends were trimmed by 1 base and 5 bases, with 17 bases remaining between them. The CDR3 DNA reads TGTGCCAGCAGCTTAGGGTCCGGCTTCAGTTTAACCGGGGAGCTGTTTTTT. Its translation: CASSLGSGFSLTGELFF.

The table lists this clone with a few counts. The chain uses TRBV5-6 and TRBJ1-5, with 10 bases lining up with TRBD1. V lost 4 bases, J lost 4 bases, and 8 bases stayed unmatched. The V gene's germline CDR1 is SGHDT and CDR2 YYEEEE. This CDR3 is built from 16 residues. This chain's CDR3 is CASSPGTGDGNQPQHF. CDR3 sequence (DNA): TGTGCCAGCAGCCCCGGGACAGGGGATGGGAATCAGCCCCAGCATTTT.